This T cell receptor beta chain was retrieved from a study of PD-L1 blockade in urothelial cancer. About the research overall: Of some 28 patients, almost 26 were males with bladder-origin urothelial cancer. Each patient had 0 to 3 earlier chemotherapy regimens.

Time point of the sample: pretreatment peripheral blood. The V and J ends lost 4 bases and 7 bases respectively, with 10 bases between them. Per germline, CDR1 SQVTM and CDR2 ANQGSEA. The CDR3 runs to 12 residues. This clone was seen a handful of times. The assay was immunoSEQ multiplex PCR, and TCRdb's table has in-frame clones only and misses some. Found here are some 20,000 clones, approximately 91% of them singletons; the top ten hold about 12%. V is TRBV29-1 and J is TRBJ2-2; D may be TRBD1 (6 bases). The clonotype originates from a man between 65 and 85 years old with urothelial cancer. Sample: PBMCs, taken around atezolizumab (anti-PD-L1) treatment. The CDR3 sequence: CSVAGVVGELFF. The CDR3 nucleotides read TGCAGCGTTGCAGGGGTTGTCGGGGAGCTGTTTTTT.